This TCR beta chain was recorded in a study of T cell repertoires in cytomegalovirus infection. TCRdb analysed the reads with MiXCR anew, one entry per CDR3 protein. The sample records about 260,000 distinct CDR3 sequences, about 13% being singletons. About this clonotype: The antigen is unknown.

Germline values: CDR1 DFQATT, CDR2 SNEGSKA (reference sequence). The V gene lost 2 bases and the J gene lost 5 bases, with 15 bases spanning the gap. This CDR3 is built from 15 residues. Findings and caveats of the study: Cumulative frequency (of public TCR beta family members) identified carriers of CMV plus the relevant HLA.

The chain recombines TRBV20-1 with TRBJ2-2; D may be TRBD1 or TRBD2 (6 bases each). Sequencing input: PBMCs. The clonotype comes from a human donor in good health (CMV status not recorded). Some clones in this sample may be carry-over from other donors' samples. In nucleotides, the CDR3 is TGCAGTGCTAGACCCCGGGGGCTTGGGACCGGGGAGCTGTTTTTT. Protein sequence: CSARPRGLGTGELFF.